This T cell receptor (beta chain) appears in the sequencing data of a study of Ad26.COV2.S vaccination and SARS-CoV-2 variants. This table comes from immunoSEQ multiplex PCR, and its TCRdb copy is limited to in-frame clones, with some not included. There are under 550,000 clones in the sample; 75% to 95% occur only once, and 12% lies in the top ten. As to treatment: around 19 received Ad26.COV2.S at low or high dose, single or two shots; several received placebo; per-sample allocation not given. The investigators took samples on day 63 after the first vaccine or placebo injection. This TCR was sampled from a person between 18 and 59 years old who received the Ad26.COV2.S COVID-19 vaccine or a placebo. The sequencing used peripheral blood, collected in a trial of Ad26.COV2.S vaccine versus placebo.

The CDR3 reads CASSLDTSGIYEQYF. Written as DNA, the CDR3 is TGTGCCAGCAGCTTAGACACTAGCGGGATCTACGAGCAGTACTTC. V gene TRBV7-6 combines with J gene TRBJ2-7, with TRBD2 identical over 10 bases. J gave up 3 bases and V 1 base, and 3 bases lay outside the gene matches. Per germline, CDR1 SGHVS and CDR2 FNYEAQ. This CDR3 contains 15 residues. Full variable domain (rest looked up from reference TRBV7-6 and TRBJ2-7): GAGVSQSPRYKVTKRGQDVALRCDPISGHVSLYWYRQALGQGPEFLTYFNYEAQQDKSGLPNDRFSAERPEGSISTLTIQRTEQRDSAMYRCASSLDTSGIYEQYFGPGTRLTVT.